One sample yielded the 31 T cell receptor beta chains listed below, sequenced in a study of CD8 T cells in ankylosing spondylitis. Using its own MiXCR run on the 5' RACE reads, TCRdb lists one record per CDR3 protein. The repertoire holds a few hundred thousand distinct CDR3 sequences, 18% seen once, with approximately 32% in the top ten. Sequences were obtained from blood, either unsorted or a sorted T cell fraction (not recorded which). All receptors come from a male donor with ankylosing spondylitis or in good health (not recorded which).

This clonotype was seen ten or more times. The CDR3 DNA sequence: TGTGCCAGCAGCTTACGGGACTACTACGAGCAGTACTTC. It codes for CASSLRDYYEQYF. The chain links TRBV7-8 to TRBJ2-7; 7 bases match TRBD2. Germline V gives CDR1 SGHVS, CDR2 FQNEAQ. V gave up 2 bases and J gave up 3 bases; unmatched junction bases: 1. The CDR3 contains 13 residues.

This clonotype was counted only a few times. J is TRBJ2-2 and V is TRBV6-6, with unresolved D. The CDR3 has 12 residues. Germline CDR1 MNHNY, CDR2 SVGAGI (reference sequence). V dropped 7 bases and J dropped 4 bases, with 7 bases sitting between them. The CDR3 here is CASIKGTGELFF. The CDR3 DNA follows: TGTGCCAGCATTAAGGGCACCGGGGAGCTGTTTTTT.

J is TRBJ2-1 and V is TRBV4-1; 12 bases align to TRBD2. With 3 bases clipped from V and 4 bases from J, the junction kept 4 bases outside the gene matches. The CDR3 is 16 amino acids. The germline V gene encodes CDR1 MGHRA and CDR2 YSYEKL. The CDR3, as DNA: TGCGCCAGCAGCCACAGACTAGCGGGAGTGTACAATGAGCAGTTCTTC. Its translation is CASSHRLAGVYNEQFF.

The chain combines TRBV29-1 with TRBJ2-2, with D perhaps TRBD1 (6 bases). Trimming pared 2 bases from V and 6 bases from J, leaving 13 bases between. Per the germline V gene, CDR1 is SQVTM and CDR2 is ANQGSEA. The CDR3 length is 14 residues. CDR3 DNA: TGCAGCGTTGAACCAGGCCAGGGGCCCGGGGAGCTGTTTTTT. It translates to CSVEPGQGPGELFF.

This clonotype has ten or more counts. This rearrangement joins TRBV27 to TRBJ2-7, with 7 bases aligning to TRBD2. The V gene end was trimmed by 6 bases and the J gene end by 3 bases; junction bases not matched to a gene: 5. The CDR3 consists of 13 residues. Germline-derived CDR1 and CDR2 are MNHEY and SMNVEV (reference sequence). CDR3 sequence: CASSPSGGYEQYF. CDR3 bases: TGTGCCAGCAGCCCTAGCGGAGGCTACGAGCAGTACTTC.

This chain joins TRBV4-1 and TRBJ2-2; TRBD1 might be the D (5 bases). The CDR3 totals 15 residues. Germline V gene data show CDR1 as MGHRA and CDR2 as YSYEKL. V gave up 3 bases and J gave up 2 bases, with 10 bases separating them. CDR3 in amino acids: CASSQPTVNTGELFF. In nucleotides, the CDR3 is TGCGCCAGCAGCCAGCCGACAGTAAACACCGGGGAGCTGTTTTTT.

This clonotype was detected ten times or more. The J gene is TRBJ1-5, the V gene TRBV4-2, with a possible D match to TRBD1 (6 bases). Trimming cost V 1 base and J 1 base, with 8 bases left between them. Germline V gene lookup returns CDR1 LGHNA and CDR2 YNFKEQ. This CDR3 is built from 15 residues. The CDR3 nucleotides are TGTGCCAGCAGCCAAGTTGACAGGAGCAATCAGCCCCAGCATTTT. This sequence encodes CASSQVDRSNQPQHF.

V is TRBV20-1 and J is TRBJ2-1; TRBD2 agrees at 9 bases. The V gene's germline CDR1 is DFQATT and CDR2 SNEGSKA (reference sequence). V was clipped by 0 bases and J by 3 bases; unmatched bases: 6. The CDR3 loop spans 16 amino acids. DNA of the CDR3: TGCAGTGCTAGAGATCCCGGGACTAGCATCTACAATGAGCAGTTCTTC. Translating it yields CSARDPGTSIYNEQFF.

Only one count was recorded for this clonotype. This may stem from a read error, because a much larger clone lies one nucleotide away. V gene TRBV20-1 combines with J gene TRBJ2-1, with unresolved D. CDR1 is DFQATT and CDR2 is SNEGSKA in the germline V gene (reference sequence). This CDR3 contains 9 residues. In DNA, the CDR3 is TGCGGTGCTAGCAATGAGCAGTTCTTC. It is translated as CGASNEQFF.

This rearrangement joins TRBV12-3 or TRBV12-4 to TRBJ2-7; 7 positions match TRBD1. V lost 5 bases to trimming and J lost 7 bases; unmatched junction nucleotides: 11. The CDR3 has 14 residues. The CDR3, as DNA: TGTGCCAGCAGTATCCCGGACAGGATTGAAGAGCAGTACTTC. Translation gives CASSIPDRIEEQYF.

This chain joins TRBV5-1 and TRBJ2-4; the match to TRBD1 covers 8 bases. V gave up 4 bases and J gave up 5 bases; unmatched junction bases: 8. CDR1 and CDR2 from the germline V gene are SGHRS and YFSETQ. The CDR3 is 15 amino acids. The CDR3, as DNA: TGCGCCAGCAGCACCCACGGACAGGGAGAAAACATTCAGTACTTC. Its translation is CASSTHGQGENIQYF.

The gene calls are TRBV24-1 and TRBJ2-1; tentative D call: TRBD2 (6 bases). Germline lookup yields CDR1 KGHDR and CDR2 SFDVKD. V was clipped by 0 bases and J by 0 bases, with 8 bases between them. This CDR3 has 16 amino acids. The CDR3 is CATSDLGGSSYNEQFF. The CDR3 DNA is TGTGCCACCAGTGATTTGGGAGGGAGCTCCTACAATGAGCAGTTCTTC.

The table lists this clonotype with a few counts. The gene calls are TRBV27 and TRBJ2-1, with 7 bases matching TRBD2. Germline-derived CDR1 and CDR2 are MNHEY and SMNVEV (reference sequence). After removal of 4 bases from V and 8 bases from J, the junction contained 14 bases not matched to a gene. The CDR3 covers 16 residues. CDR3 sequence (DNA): TGTGCCAGCAGTTCCCCGATGGCGGGAGATCCGGATGAGCAGTTCTTC. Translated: CASSSPMAGDPDEQFF.

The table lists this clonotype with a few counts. The CDR3 sequence: CSARRQGSQPQHF. The CDR3 nucleotides are TGCAGTGCTAGACGGCAGGGGAGTCAGCCCCAGCATTTT. The chain recombines TRBV20-1 with TRBJ1-5, with D tentatively TRBD1 (6 bases). V shed 2 bases and J shed 6 bases, with 11 bases lying between them. Germline CDR1 is DFQATT and CDR2 is SNEGSKA (reference sequence). This CDR3 is built from 13 residues.

The CDR3 sequence: CSAVNGASAYNEQFF. The CDR3 DNA reads TGCAGTGCGGTGAACGGGGCTAGCGCCTACAATGAGCAGTTCTTC. This chain uses TRBV20-1 with TRBJ2-1, with D possibly matching TRBD2 (6 bases). Trimming left V 6 bases short and J 2 bases short, with 17 bases between. Germline assignment: CDR1 DFQATT and CDR2 SNEGSKA (reference sequence). The CDR3 has 15 residues.

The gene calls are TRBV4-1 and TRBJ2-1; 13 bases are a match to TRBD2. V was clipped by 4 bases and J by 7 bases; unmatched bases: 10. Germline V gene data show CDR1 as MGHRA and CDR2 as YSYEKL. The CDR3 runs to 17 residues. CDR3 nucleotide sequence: TGCGCCAGCAGCCCAAGCACTAGCGGGAGGGCAGGTAATGAGCAGTTCTTC. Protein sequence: CASSPSTSGRAGNEQFF.

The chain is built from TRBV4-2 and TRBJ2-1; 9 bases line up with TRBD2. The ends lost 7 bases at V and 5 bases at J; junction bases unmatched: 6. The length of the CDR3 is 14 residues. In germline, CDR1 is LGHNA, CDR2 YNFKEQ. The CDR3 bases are TGTGCCAGCAAGCTAGCGGGGACAAACAATGAGCAGTTCTTC. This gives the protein CASKLAGTNNEQFF.

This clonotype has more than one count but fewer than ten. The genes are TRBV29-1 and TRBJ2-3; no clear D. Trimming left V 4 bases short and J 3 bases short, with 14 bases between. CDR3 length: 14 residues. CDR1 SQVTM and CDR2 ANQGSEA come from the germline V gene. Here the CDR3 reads CSVVHSAGTDTQYF. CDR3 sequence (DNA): TGCAGCGTTGTGCATTCAGCAGGTACAGATACGCAGTATTTT.

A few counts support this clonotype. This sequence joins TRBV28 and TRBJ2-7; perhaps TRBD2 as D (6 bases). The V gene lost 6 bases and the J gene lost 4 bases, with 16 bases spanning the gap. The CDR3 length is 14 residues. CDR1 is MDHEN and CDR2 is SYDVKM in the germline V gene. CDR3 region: CASRGPGLPYEQYF. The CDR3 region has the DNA TGTGCCAGCAGAGGCCCGGGACTTCCATACGAGCAGTACTTC.

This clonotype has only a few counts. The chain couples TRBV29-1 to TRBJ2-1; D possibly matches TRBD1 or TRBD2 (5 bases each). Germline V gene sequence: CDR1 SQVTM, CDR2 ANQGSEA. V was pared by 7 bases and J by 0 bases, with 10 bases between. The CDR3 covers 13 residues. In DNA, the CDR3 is TGCAGCGGAGGGGCTAGCTCCTACAATGAGCAGTTCTTC. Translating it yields CSGGASSYNEQFF.

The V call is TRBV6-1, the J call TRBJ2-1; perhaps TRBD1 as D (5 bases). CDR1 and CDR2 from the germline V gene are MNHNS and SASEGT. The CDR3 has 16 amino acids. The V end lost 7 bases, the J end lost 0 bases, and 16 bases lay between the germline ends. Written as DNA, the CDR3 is TGTGCCAGCACTCCTTGGGGCGGAAGCTCCTACAATGAGCAGTTCTTC. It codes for CASTPWGGSSYNEQFF.

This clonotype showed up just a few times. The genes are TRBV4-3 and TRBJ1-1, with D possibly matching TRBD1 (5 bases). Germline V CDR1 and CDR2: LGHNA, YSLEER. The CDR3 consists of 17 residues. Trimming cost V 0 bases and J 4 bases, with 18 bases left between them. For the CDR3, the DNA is TGCGCCAGCAGCCAAGACCCCCCAGGGTCGATGGGCACTGAAGCTTTCTTT. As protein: CASSQDPPGSMGTEAFF.

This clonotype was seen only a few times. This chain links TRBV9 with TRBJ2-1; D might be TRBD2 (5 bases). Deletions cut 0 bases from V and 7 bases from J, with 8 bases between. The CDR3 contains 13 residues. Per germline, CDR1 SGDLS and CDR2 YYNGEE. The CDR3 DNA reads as TGTGCCAGCAGCGTAGTTGAGGGAAATGAGCAGTTCTTC. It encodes CASSVVEGNEQFF. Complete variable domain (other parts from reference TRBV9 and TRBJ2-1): DSGVTQTPKHLITATGQRVTLRCSPRSGDLSVYWYQQSLDQGLQFLIQYYNGEERAKGNILERFSAQQFPDLHSELNLSSLELGDSALYFCASSVVEGNEQFFGPGTRLTVL.

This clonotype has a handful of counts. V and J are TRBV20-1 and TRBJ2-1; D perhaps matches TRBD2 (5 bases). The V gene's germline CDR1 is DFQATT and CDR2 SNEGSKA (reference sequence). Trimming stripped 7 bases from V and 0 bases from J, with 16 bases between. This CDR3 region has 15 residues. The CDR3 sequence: CSERDRRSSYNEQFF. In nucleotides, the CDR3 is TGCAGTGAGCGAGACCGGAGGAGCTCCTACAATGAGCAGTTCTTC.

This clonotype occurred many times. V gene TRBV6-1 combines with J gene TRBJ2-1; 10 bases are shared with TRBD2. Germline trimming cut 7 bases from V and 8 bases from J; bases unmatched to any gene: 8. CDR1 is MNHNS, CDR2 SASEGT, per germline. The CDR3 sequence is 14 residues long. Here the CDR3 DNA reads TGTGCCAGCACAGGAGCGGGAGGGCCGGATGAGCAGTTCTTC. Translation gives CASTGAGGPDEQFF.

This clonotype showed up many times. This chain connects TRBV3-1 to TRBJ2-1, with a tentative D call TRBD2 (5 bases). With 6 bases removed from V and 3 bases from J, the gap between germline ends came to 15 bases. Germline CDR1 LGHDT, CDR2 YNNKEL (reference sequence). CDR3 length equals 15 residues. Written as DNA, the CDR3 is TGTGCCAGCAGTCCTTCTAGCACCCGCTACAATGAGCAGTTCTTC. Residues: CASSPSSTRYNEQFF.

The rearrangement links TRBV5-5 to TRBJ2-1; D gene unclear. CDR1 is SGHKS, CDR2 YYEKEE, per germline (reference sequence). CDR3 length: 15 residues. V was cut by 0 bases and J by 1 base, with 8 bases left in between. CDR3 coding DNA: TGTGCCAGCAGCTTGGCCCGACTTTCCTACAATGAGCAGTTCTTC. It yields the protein CASSLARLSYNEQFF.

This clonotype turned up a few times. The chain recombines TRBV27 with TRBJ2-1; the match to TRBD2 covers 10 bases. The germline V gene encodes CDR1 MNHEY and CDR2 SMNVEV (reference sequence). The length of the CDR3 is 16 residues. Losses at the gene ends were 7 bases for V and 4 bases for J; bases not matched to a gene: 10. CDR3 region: CASTPTNSGRYNEQFF. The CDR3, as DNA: TGTGCCAGCACCCCGACCAATAGCGGGAGGTACAATGAGCAGTTCTTC.

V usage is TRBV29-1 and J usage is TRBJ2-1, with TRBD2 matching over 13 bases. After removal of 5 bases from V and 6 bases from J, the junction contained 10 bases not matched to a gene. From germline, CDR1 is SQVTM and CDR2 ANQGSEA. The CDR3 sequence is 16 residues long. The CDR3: CSVTGLAGPRVNEQFF. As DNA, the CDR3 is TGCAGCGTTACGGGACTAGCGGGACCAAGGGTCAATGAGCAGTTCTTC.

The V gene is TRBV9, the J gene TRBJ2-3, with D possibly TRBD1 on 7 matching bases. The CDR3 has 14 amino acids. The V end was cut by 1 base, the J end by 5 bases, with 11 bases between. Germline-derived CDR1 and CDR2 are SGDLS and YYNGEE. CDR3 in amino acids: CASSVSQGGDTQYF. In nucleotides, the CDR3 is TGTGCCAGCAGCGTAAGCCAGGGGGGAGATACGCAGTATTTT.

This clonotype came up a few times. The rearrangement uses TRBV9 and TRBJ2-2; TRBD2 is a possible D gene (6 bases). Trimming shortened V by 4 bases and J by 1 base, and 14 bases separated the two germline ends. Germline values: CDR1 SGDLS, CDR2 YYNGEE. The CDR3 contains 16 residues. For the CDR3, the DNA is TGTGCCAGCAGCTTGATACCGGGACTGAACACCGGGGAGCTGTTTTTT. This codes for CASSLIPGLNTGELFF.